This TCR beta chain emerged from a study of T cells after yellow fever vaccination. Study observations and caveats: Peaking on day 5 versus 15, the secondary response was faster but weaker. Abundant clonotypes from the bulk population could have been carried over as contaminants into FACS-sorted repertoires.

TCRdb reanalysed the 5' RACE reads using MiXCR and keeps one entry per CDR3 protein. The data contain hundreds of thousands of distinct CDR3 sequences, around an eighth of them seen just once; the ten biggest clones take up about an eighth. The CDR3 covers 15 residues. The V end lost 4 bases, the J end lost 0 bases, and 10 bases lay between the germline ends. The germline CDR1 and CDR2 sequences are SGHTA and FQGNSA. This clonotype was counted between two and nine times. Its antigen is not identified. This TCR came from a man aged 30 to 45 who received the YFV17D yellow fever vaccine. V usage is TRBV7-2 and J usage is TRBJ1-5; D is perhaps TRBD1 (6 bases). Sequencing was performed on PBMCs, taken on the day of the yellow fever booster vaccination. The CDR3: CASSSTGGSNQPQHF. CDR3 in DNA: TGTGCCAGCAGCTCGACAGGTGGTAGCAATCAGCCCCAGCATTTT.